Presented here are 14 T cell receptor beta chains from one specimen sequenced in a study of T cells in Graves' hyperthyroidism and ophthalmopathy. RNA transcripts were the template for amplifying TCR beta CDR3 regions. HTBI primers were employed in a first-round RT-PCR of the TCR CDR3. From the multiplex PCR reads, TCRdb called clonotypes with MiXCR, one entry per CDR3 protein. The data show about 640,000 distinct CDR3 sequences, with approximately 42% seen just once and less than 9% held by the top ten. Material: peripheral blood or thyroid tissue (not recorded which). These receptors all come from an adult man with Graves' disease, either hyperthyroidism or ophthalmopathy (not recorded which).

The sample holds many counts of this clonotype. The chain joins TRBV29-1 to TRBJ1-2, with D possibly TRBD1 on 6 matching bases. Germline V CDR1 and CDR2: SQVTM, ANQGSEA. The length of the CDR3 is 13 residues. V lost 5 bases to trimming and J lost 1 base, with 11 bases between them. The CDR3 sequence is CSVRSDSNYGYTF. CDR3 coding DNA: TGCAGCGTTCGTTCGGACAGTAACTATGGCTACACCTTC.

In this sample, this clonotype turned up many times. The chain has TRBV7-8 and TRBJ1-3; D is ambiguous. Germline V gives CDR1 SGHVS, CDR2 FQNEAQ. Trimming stripped 10 bases from V and 0 bases from J, with 13 bases between. The CDR3 runs 14 residues. Here the CDR3 DNA reads TGTGCCACAAGCTTAAGGAGCTCTGGAAACACCATATATTTT. As protein: CATSLRSSGNTIYF.

This clonotype was detected ten times or more. The genes are TRBV2 and TRBJ2-7; D is undetermined. Trimming stripped 3 bases from V and 2 bases from J, with 8 bases between. Per the germline V gene, CDR1 is SNHLY and CDR2 is FYNNEI. This CDR3 has 13 amino acids. CDR3 sequence (DNA): TGTGCCAGCAGTGACCTAGGCACCTACGAGCAGTACTTC. It encodes CASSDLGTYEQYF.

There are many counts of this clonotype. This chain connects TRBV20-1 to TRBJ2-7; the match to TRBD1 covers 7 bases. The germline V gene has CDR1 DFQATT and CDR2 SNEGSKA (reference sequence). This CDR3 is 13 amino acids long. The ends lost 6 bases at V and 1 base at J; junction bases unmatched: 6. CDR3 DNA: TGCAGTGCGATCAGACAGGGTTCCTACGAGCAGTACTTC. This gives the protein CSAIRQGSYEQYF.

As regards this clonotype: Possible read error: a much larger clone is one base away. The genes are TRBV7-1 and TRBJ1-4; D call uncertain. TRBV7-1 is an ORF for which the function is uncertain. V dropped 3 bases and J dropped 8 bases, with 10 bases sitting between them. The CDR3 has 13 amino acids. This CDR3 is CASSSDRVEKLFF. The CDR3 DNA reads as TGTGCCAGCAGCTCGGACCGAGTGGAAAAACTGTTTTTT.

This clonotype was counted between two and nine times. The gene calls are TRBV7-3 and TRBJ1-2, with D hard to call. Looked up from germline, CDR1 is SGHTA and CDR2 is FQGTGA. The CDR3 sequence is 14 residues long. V was trimmed by 2 bases and J by 7 bases, leaving 14 bases between them. CDR3 in amino acids: CASSLDARLCGYTF. For the CDR3, the DNA is TGTGCCAGCAGCTTAGATGCCAGGCTCTGTGGCTACACCTTC.

The gene calls are TRBV29-1 and TRBJ1-5, with no clear D. The CDR3 loop spans 15 amino acids. Trimming stripped 4 bases from V and 4 bases from J, with 17 bases between. Germline CDR1 reads SQVTM; CDR2 reads ANQGSEA. The CDR3 loop reads CSVAGDNDENQPQHF. The DNA for the CDR3 is TGCAGCGTTGCTGGTGACAACGACGAAAATCAGCCCCAGCATTTT.

This chain connects TRBV19 to TRBJ2-6; 9 bases agree with TRBD2. Germline V gene data show CDR1 as LNHDA and CDR2 as SQIVND (reference sequence). The CDR3 is made up of 16 amino acids. V trimming: 5 bases; J trimming: 2 bases; junction bases outside the gene matches: 4. Here the CDR3 DNA reads TGTGCCAGTAGTGGGGGACTAGCTCCTGGGGCCAACGTCCTGACTTTC. Encoded protein: CASSGGLAPGANVLTF. The full variable domain, its missing parts supplied by reference TRBV19 and TRBJ2-6, is DGGITQSPKYLFRKEGQNVTLSCEQNLNHDAMYWYRQDPGQGLRLIYYSQIVNDFQKGDIAEGYSVSREKKESFPLTVTSAQKNPTAFYLCASSGGLAPGANVLTFGAGSRLTVL.

This clonotype was seen ten or more times. The chain is built from TRBV7-6 and TRBJ1-1; 8 bases fit TRBD1. CDR1 SGHVS and CDR2 FNYEAQ come from the germline V gene. V gave up 5 bases and J gave up 8 bases; unmatched junction bases: 4. The CDR3 is 12 amino acids. DNA of the CDR3: TGTGCCAGCAGCCCCGGGACAGGAGAAGCTTTCTTT. Translated, it gives CASSPGTGEAFF. The whole variable domain, filled in from reference TRBV7-6 and TRBJ1-1, reads GAGVSQSPRYKVTKRGQDVALRCDPISGHVSLYWYRQALGQGPEFLTYFNYEAQQDKSGLPNDRFSAERPEGSISTLTIQRTEQRDSAMYRCASSPGTGEAFFGQGTRLTVV.

V and J are TRBV6-1 and TRBJ2-7, with a weak D call TRBD1 (6 bases). From germline, CDR1 is MNHNS and CDR2 SASEGT. This CDR3 spans 13 amino acids. V lost 7 bases and J lost 2, with 12 bases in between. The CDR3 loop reads CASNAGQTYEQYF. DNA for the CDR3: TGTGCCAGCAACGCCGGACAGACCTACGAGCAGTACTTC.

CDR3 region: CASSLNSRVFAEAFF. The CDR3 DNA reads as TGTGCCAGCAGTTTAAATTCAAGGGTTTTCGCTGAAGCTTTCTTT. The rearrangement joins TRBV12-3 or TRBV12-4 to TRBJ1-1; D unclear. Trimming took 2 bases from V and 6 from J, leaving 16 bases between them. The CDR3 is made up of 15 amino acids.

The J gene is TRBJ1-2, the V gene TRBV20-1; 8 nucleotides match TRBD1. Germline CDR1 DFQATT, CDR2 SNEGSKA (reference sequence). CDR3 length equals 16 residues. With 5 bases clipped from V and 3 bases from J, the junction kept 14 bases outside the gene matches. CDR3 sequence reads: CSAYEVTGAEYYGYTF. The CDR3 DNA follows: TGCAGTGCTTATGAAGTGACAGGGGCGGAATACTATGGCTACACCTTC.

This clonotype was observed many times. The chain links TRBV7-9 to TRBJ2-7; TRBD1 agrees at 11 bases. V shed 5 bases, J shed 3 bases, and the junction held 6 bases outside the gene matches. CDR3 length equals 15 residues. Germline CDR1 and CDR2: SEHNR and FQNEAQ (reference sequence). CDR3 sequence (DNA): TGTGCCAGCAGCCCTCGGGACAGGGGGGACTACGAGCAGTACTTC. Its protein is CASSPRDRGDYEQYF. Combining the CDR3 with reference TRBV7-9 and TRBJ2-7 gives the whole variable domain DTGVSQNPRHKITKRGQNVTFRCDPISEHNRLYWYRQTLGQGPEFLTYFQNEAQLEKSRLLSDRFSAERPKGSFSTLEIQRTEQGDSAMYLCASSPRDRGDYEQYFGPGTRLTVT.

There are many counts of this clonotype. For the CDR3, the DNA is TGTGCCAGCAGCGCAACAGGGGACGTAACCAATGAAAAACTGTTTTTT. Translation gives CASSATGDVTNEKLFF. This rearrangement joins TRBV7-2 to TRBJ1-4; TRBD1 agrees at 7 bases. The CDR3 totals 16 residues. Trimming removed 5 bases from V and 5 bases from J; junction bases left unmatched: 11. The V gene's germline CDR1 is SGHTA and CDR2 FQGNSA.